This T cell receptor (beta chain) was documented in a study of cytomegalovirus exposure and HLA in healthy donors. Study outcomes and limitations: Common viral pathogens seemed to be connected with several of the most significant clusters, according to a later analysis.

60 Vbeta and 13 Jbeta primers were used in PCR. Clones were sequenced by immunoSEQ multiplex PCR, and TCRdb holds only the in-frame ones, with some missing. Among some 100,000 clones, roughly four fifths were seen once, and the ten largest hold roughly an eighth. Donors consisted of healthy bone marrow donors. Germline V CDR1 and CDR2: SGHRS, YFSETQ. This CDR3 is built from 15 residues. Trimming stripped 0 bases from V and 9 bases from J, with 18 bases between. About this clone itself: Antigen unknown.

V and J are TRBV5-1 and TRBJ1-1; weak D call: TRBD1 (5 bases). Sequencing input: PBMCs. The receptor comes from a male donor in good health and CMV-seropositive. CDR3 DNA sequence: TGCGCCAGCAGCTTGGTCCGCACAGGACCGGAACAAGCTTTCTTT. It specifies CASSLVRTGPEQAFF.